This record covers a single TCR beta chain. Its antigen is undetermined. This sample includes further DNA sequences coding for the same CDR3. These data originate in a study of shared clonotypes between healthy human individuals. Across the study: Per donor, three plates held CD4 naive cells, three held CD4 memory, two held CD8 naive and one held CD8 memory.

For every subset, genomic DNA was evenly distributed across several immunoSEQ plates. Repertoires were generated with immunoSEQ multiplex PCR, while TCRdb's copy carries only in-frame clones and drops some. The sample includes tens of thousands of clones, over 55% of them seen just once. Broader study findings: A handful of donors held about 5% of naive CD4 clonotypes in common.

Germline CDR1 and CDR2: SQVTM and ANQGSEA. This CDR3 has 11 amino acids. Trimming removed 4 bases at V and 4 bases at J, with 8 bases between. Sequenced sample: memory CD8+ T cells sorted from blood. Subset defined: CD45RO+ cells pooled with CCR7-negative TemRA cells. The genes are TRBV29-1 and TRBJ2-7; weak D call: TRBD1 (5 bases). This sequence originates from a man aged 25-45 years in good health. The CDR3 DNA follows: TGCAGCGTTGGGGCAGGGTACGAGCAGTACTTC. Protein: CSVGAGYEQYF.